Reported below is one TCR beta chain. Its antigen is unknown. Within one base of it there is no much larger clone, and no base qualities were kept. The CDR3 has 14 amino acids, counting the end cysteine and phenylalanine. Just CDR3 DNA is preserved here, 42 bases in frame from base 1. The germline V gene sets CDR1 to MGHRA and CDR2 to YSYEKL. V loses 4 bases, J loses 2 bases, and the germline ends lie 9 bases apart. This entry is derived from a study of blood T cell repertoires in COVID-19 (dated by TCRdb to the early 2020s). Study-wide context: The collaborator samples originated in the United States, Italy and Spain and spanned the acute and convalescent phases of COVID-19. The dataset comprised deeply sampled blood TCRbeta repertoires from subjects exposed to, actively infected with, or recovered from COVID-19. Nearly every sample came with metadata listing a de-identified subject ID, COVID-19 status, age in years and sex. A freely available public database, intended as a resource for researchers studying the immune response to SARS-CoV-2, is where the repertoires were released. The samples were drawn from two sources: the first 160 participants of the ongoing ImmuneRACE study, and over 1,000 subjects contributed by 6 global collaborators. The prospective study material was composed of cDNA or gDNA derived from T cells, B-cell-depleted T cells, or PBMCs. Where available, HLA class I and class II types were obtained from metadata supplied by the sample provider rather than from assay-based typing.

Collaborating institutions collected whole blood in K2EDTA tubes following their own protocols. For TCRbeta analysis, collaborator samples were shipped as frozen whole blood, as isolated PBMCs, or as DNA extracted from either sample type. TCRbeta CDR3 regions were amplified from genomic DNA using the immunoSEQ Assay, a bias-controlled multiplex PCR. On the authors' methods: Within the assay, amplification of reference gene primers was used to estimate how many nucleated cells each sample contained. To quantify the absolute abundance of each unique TCRbeta CDR3 rearrangement, sequence reads were collapsed and filtered. Productive Simpson clonality was computed per sample as the square root of Simpson's diversity index over productive rearrangements. What TCRdb holds here is the immuneACCESS table cut down to in-frame rearrangements. Part of the clones is not present; checked against another copy, under half of the missing clones reflect an unresolved V gene, and the others are unexplained. V and J calls and clone size come straight from that table; D and trimming were deduced from the DNA. Present in this sample are 220,000 or so clones, roughly 84% of which were seen just once. The ten top clones hold 3.6% of the sample.

On the study overall, not on this receptor specifically: Clinical and demographic metadata were provided uncurated, with the amount varying by source and participant.

The sequence derives from a woman of 80 years or more with acute or convalescent COVID-19. Recombination joined TRBV4-1 with TRBJ1-5; TRBD1 is perhaps the D gene, given 5 matching bases. The sequenced sample consisted of peripheral blood. The CDR3 sequence is CASSPPGGNQPQHF. The nucleotides are TGCGCCAGCAGCCCCCCGGGGGGCAATCAGCCCCAGCATTTT.